These T cell receptor beta chains were read from a single sample in a study of control samples from healthy donors and cancer patients. TCRdb keeps only in-frame clones here, not all; method: immunoSEQ multiplex PCR. The data show nearly 55,000 clones, with approximately 96% seen just once and around 1.9% held by the top ten. What was sequenced was blood. The receptors originated from a woman aged 25 to 39 in good health. Both conserved end residues are trimmed from each CDR3.

TRBV5-1	TRBJ2-1	ASSPVLAGAPNEQF
TRBV5-8	TRBJ1-1	ASSFSGRGGRGAF
TRBV7-2	TRBJ1-1	ASSLSVTGITEAF
TRBV19	TRBJ1-1	ASKVSGKTEAF
TRBV7-9	TRBJ2-2	ASSPDRAGGELF
TRBV12-5	TRBJ2-5	ASGLGFGQETQY
TRBV11-3	TRBJ2-2	ASSLEAGGPGELF
TRBV28	TRBJ1-5	ASSGGGYSNQPQH
TRBV28	TRBJ1-5	ASNEDQGGQPQH
TRBV10-3	TRBJ2-7	AISLSAGEQY
TRBV7-3	TRBJ1-1	ASSLTHQGRVNTEAF
TRBV28	TRBJ2-7	ASNRDGRPGEQY
TRBV7-9	TRBJ1-5	ASSADRGLSNQPQH
TRBV28	TRBJ1-2	ASSFLDRSYGYT
TRBV6-5	TRBJ1-1	ASSYSRPRGATEAF
TRBV6-1	TRBJ1-3	ASSEDGDTGGNTIY
TRBV19	TRBJ1-5	ASSIGTGGFNQPQH
TRBV7-3	TRBJ2-3	ASSSRREGWADTQY
TRBV28	TRBJ2-1	ASSLGTSGGYNEQF
TRBV2	TRBJ2-5	ASSVSLRETQY
TRBV10-1	TRBJ2-5	ASSDHGAETQY
TRBV19	TRBJ2-3	ASSMRADTQY
TRBV28	TRBJ2-7	ASSLPSGSHVLFEQY
TRBV5-1	TRBJ2-7	ASSLDYRDRAYEQY
TRBV25-1	TRBJ2-3	ASSETVDTQY
TRBV13	TRBJ2-5	ASSRGGDRLETQY
TRBV6-1	TRBJ2-2	ASSEAVDSRDGELF
TRBV2	TRBJ2-5	ASSDDDPTMRETQY
TRBV11-2	TRBJ1-1	ASSSGQPNTEAF
TRBV9	TRBJ1-2	ASSLGGNYGYT
TRBV10-3	TRBJ2-2	ATTRTRFAAGELF
TRBV5-1	TRBJ1-2	ASSLVLGADYGYT
TRBV30	TRBJ2-3	AWSVEHGSTDTQY
TRBV2	TRBJ1-3	ASSGNPTGGSGNTIY
TRBV30	TRBJ2-7	AWGDRVKYEQY
TRBV24-1	TRBJ2-7	ATSDHRQARHEQY
TRBV5-1	TRBJ2-7	ASSLREFGLAGGSEQY
TRBV12-3/TRBV12-4	TRBJ1-2	ASSLGQPHGYT
TRBV6-4	TRBJ2-7	ASSDSYHRSAYTRYEQY
TRBV29-1	TRBJ2-7	SVVMRGRATEQY
TRBV21-1	TRBJ1-1	ASSKVDYTGGNTEAF
TRBV11-2	TRBJ2-1	ASSSPPTPLAGDYNEQF
TRBV18	TRBJ2-2	ASSNSGEYTGELF
TRBV6-5	TRBJ2-3	ASSYSRGFGTDTQY
TRBV19	TRBJ2-1	ASSMQAFSYNEQF
TRBV5-1	TRBJ2-7	ASSLAGLADYEQY
TRBV2	TRBJ2-2	ASSDLVLAGDTGELF
TRBV9	TRBJ2-1	ASSPPRAGGEQF
TRBV12-3/TRBV12-4	TRBJ2-2	ASSLYVNGELF
TRBV29-1	TRBJ2-3	SVESLGADTQY
TRBV25-1	TRBJ2-3	ASSEGPTPGTDTQY
TRBV27	TRBJ1-5	ASSLSQYSNQPQH
TRBV27	TRBJ1-2	ASSGAGNYGYT
TRBV12-3/TRBV12-4	TRBJ1-1	ASSFRGTEAF